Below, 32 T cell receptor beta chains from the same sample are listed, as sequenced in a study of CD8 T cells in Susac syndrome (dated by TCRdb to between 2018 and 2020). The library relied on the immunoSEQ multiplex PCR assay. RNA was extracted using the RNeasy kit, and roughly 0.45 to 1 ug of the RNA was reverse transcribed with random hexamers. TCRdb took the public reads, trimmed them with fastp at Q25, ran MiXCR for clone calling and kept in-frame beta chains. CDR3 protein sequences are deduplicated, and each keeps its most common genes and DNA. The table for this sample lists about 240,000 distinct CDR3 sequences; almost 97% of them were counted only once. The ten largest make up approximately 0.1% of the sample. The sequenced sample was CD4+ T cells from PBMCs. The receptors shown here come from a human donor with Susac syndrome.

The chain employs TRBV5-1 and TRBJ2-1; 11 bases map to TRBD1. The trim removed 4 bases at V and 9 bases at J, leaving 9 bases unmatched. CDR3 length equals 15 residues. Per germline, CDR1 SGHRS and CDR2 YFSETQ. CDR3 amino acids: CASSRADRGLSEQFF. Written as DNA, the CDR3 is TGCGCCAGCAGCCGAGCGGACAGGGGGCTCAGTGAGCAGTTCTTC.

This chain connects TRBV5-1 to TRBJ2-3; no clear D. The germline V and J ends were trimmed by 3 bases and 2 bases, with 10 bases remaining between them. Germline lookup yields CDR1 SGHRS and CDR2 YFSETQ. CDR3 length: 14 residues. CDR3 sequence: CASSSFAHTDTQYF. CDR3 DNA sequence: TGCGCCAGCAGCTCCTTCGCACACACAGATACGCAGTATTTT.

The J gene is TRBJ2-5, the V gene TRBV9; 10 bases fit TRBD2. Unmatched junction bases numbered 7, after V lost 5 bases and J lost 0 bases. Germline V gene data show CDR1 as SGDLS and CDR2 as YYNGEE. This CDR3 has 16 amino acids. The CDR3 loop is CASSRTSGKYQETQYF. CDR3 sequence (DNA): TGTGCCAGCAGTAGGACTAGCGGCAAGTACCAAGAGACCCAGTACTTC.

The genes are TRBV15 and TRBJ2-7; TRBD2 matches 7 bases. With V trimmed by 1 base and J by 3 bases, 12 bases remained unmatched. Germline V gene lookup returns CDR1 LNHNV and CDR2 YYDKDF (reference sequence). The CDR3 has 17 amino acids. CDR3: CATSRGAELASYYEQYF. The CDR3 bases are TGTGCCACCAGCAGAGGGGCCGAACTAGCGTCCTACTACGAGCAGTACTTC. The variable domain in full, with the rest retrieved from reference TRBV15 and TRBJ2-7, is DAMVIQNPRYQVTQFGKPVTLSCSQTLNHNVMYWYQQKSSQAPKLLFHYYDKDFNNEADTPDNFQSRRPNTSFCFLDIRSPGLGDTAMYLCATSRGAELASYYEQYFGPGTRLTVT.

The CDR3 bases are TGTGCCAGCAGGCGTTCCCGGGAGCAGTACTTC. Its translation: CASRRSREQYF. The chain is built from TRBV6-5 and TRBJ2-7, with D hard to call. Germline CDR1 is MNHEY and CDR2 is SVGAGI. The CDR3 consists of 11 residues. V dropped 6 bases and J dropped 7 bases, with 10 bases sitting between them.

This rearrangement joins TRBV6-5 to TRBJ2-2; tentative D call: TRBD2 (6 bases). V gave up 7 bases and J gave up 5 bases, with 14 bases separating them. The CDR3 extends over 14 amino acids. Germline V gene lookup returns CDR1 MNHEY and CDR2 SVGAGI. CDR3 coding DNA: TGTGCCAGCACCCGAAGCGGGCCTACCGGGGAGCTGTTTTTT. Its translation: CASTRSGPTGELFF.

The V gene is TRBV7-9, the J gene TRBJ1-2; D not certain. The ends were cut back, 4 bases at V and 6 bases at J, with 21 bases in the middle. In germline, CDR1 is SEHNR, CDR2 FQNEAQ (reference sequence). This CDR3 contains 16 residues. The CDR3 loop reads CASSSGRTATRDGYTF. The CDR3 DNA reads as TGTGCCAGCAGCTCCGGGCGGACGGCTACCCGGGATGGCTACACCTTC.

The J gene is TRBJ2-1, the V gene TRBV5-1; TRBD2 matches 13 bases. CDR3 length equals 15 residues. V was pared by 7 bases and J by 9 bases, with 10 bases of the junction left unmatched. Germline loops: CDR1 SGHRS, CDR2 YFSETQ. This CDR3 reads CASLEPGLAGSEQFF. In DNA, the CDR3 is TGCGCCAGCTTAGAACCGGGACTAGCGGGATCTGAGCAGTTCTTC.

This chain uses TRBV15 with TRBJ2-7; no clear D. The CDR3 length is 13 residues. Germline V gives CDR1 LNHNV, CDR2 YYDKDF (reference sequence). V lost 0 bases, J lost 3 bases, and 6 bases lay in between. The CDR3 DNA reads TGTGCCACCAGCAGAGATCCCAGCTACGAGCAGTACTTC. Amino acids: CATSRDPSYEQYF.

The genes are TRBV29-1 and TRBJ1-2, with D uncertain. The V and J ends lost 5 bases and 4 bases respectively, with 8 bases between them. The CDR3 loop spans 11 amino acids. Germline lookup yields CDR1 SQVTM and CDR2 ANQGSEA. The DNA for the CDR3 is TGCAGCGTTAAACTCCCCTATGGCTACACCTTC. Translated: CSVKLPYGYTF.

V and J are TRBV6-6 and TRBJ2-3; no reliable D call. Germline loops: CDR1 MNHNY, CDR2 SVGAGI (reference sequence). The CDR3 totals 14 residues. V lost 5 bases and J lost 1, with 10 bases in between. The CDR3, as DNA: TGTGCCAGCAGTCCTACTACCCGCACAGATACGCAGTATTTT. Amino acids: CASSPTTRTDTQYF.

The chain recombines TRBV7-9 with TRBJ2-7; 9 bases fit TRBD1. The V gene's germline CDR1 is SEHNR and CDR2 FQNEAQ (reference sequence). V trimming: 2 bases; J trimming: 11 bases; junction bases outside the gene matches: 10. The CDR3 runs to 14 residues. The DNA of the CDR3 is TGTGCCAGCAGCTTACCGACGTTACAGGGGGCCAAGTACTTC. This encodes CASSLPTLQGAKYF.

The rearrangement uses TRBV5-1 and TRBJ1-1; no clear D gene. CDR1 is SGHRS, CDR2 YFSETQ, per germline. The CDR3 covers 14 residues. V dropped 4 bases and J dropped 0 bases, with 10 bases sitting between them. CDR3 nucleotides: TGCGCCAGCAGCGTCCTCGGGTTGAACACTGAAGCTTTCTTT. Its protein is CASSVLGLNTEAFF.

CDR3 nucleotide sequence: TGTGCCAGCAGCGTAGGTTTTCTTAGTGACAATGAGCAGTTCTTC. It is translated as CASSVGFLSDNEQFF. The V call is TRBV9, the J call TRBJ2-1; D uncertain. Trimming took off 0 bases at V and 5 bases at J, with 12 bases between the two ends. This CDR3 has 15 residues. The germline V gene encodes CDR1 SGDLS and CDR2 YYNGEE.

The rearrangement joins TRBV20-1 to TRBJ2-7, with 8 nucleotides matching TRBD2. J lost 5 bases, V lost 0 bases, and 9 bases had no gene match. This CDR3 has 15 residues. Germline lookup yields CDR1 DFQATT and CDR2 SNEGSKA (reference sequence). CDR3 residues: CSARDPSGSTNEQYF. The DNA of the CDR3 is TGCAGTGCTAGAGATCCGAGCGGGAGTACGAACGAGCAGTACTTC.

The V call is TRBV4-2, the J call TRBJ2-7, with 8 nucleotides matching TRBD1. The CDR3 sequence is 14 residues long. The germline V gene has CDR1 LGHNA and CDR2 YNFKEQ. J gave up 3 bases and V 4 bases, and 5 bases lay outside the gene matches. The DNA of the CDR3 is TGTGCCAGCAGCCGGACAGGGACGAACTACGAGCAGTACTTC. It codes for CASSRTGTNYEQYF.

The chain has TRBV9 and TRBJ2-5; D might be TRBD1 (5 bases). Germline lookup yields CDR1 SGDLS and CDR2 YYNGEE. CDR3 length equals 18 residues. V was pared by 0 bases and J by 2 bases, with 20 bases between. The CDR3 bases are TGTGCCAGCAGCGTAGGTCCTACCGCTCGGACACTGCAAGAGACCCAGTACTTC. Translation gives CASSVGPTARTLQETQYF.

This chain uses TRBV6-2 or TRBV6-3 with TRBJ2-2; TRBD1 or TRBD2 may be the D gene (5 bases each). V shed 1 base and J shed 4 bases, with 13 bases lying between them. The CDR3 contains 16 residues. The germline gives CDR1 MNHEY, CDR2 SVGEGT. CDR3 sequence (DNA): TGTGCCAGCAGTTACTTCCCCACTGGGGGCACCGGGGAGCTGTTTTTT. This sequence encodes CASSYFPTGGTGELFF.

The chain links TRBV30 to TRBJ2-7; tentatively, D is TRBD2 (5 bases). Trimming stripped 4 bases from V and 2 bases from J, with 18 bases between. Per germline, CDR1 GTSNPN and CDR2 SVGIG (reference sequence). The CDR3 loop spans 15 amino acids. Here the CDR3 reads CAWKPGSSPTYEQYF. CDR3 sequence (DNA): TGTGCCTGGAAGCCGGGATCCTCCCCTACCTACGAGCAGTACTTC.

For the CDR3, the DNA is TGTGCCAGCAGCCAAGATCCGGGACAGCTTCAGTACTTC. Translation gives CASSQDPGQLQYF. The genes are TRBV14 and TRBJ2-4; 7 nucleotides align to TRBD1. Unmatched junction bases numbered 4, after V lost 0 bases and J lost 11 bases. In germline, CDR1 is SGHDN, CDR2 FVKESK. This CDR3 has 13 residues.

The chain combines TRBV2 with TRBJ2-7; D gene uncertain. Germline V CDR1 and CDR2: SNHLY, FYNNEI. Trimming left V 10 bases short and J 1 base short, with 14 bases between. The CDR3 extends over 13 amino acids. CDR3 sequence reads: CATNSGRSYEQYF. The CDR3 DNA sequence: TGTGCCACCAACAGTGGCAGGTCCTACGAGCAGTACTTC. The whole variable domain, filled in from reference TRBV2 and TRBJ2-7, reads EPEVTQTPSHQVTQMGQEVILRCVPISNHLYFYWYRQILGQKVEFLVSFYNNEISEKSEIFDDQFSVERPDGSNFTLKIRSTKLEDSAMYFCATNSGRSYEQYFGPGTRLTVT.

The CDR3 coding sequence is TGTGCCAGCAGTTACTCAGGGCAGGGGGCCGTCTACGAGCAGTACTTC. Its translation: CASSYSGQGAVYEQYF. The chain has TRBV6-5 and TRBJ2-7, with 8 bases fitting TRBD1. Per germline, CDR1 MNHEY and CDR2 SVGAGI. CDR3 size: 16 residues. The V segment lost 0 bases and the J segment 3 bases; nucleotides outside the gene matches: 7.

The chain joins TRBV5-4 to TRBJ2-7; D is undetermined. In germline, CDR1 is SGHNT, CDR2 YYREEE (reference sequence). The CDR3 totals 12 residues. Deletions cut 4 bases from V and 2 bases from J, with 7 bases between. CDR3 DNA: TGTGCCAGCAGCGCCGCTCCCTACGAGCAGTACTTC. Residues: CASSAAPYEQYF.

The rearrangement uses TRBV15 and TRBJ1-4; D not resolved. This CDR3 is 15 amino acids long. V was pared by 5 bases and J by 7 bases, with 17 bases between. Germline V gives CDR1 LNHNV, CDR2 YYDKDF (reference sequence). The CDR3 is CATSLSGVAGEKLFF. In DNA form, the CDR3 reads TGTGCCACCAGCCTAAGCGGTGTGGCGGGTGAAAAACTGTTTTTT.

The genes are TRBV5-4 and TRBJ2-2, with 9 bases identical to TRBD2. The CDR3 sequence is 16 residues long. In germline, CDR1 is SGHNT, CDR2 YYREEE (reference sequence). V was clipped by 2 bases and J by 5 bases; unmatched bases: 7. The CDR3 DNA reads TGTGCCAGCAGCTTTTTCGGGAGCGGGGGGACCGGGGAGCTGTTTTTT. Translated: CASSFFGSGGTGELFF.

The DNA for the CDR3 is TGTGCCAGCAGTTCACTGGAGGGGGGGAGAGAGACCCAGTACTTC. Translated: CASSSLEGGRETQYF. The genes are TRBV28 and TRBJ2-5; perhaps TRBD2 as D (7 bases). Trimming removed 4 bases at V and 4 bases at J, with 16 bases between. The germline V gene encodes CDR1 MDHEN and CDR2 SYDVKM. The CDR3 is made up of 15 amino acids. Drawing the rest from reference TRBV28 and TRBJ2-5, the complete variable domain is DVKVTQSSRYLVKRTGEKVFLECVQDMDHENMFWYRQDPGLGLRLIYFSYDVKMKEKGDIPEGYSVSREKKERFSLILESASTNQTSMYLCASSSLEGGRETQYFGPGTRLLVL.

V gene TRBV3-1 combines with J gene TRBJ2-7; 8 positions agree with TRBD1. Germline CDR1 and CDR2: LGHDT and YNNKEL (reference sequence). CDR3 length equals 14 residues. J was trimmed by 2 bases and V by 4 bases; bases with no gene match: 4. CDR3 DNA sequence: TGTGCCAGCAGCCGCGGACAGGGACCCTACGAGCAGTACTTC. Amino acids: CASSRGQGPYEQYF.

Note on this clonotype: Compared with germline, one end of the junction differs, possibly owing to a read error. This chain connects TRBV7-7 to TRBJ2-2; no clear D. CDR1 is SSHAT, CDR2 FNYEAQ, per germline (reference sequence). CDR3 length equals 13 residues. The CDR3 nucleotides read TGTGCTAGCAGGATCGACTACACCGGGGAGCTGTTTTTT. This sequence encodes CASRIDYTGELFF.

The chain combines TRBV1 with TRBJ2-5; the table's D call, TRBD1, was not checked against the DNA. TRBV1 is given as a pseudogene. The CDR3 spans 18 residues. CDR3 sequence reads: CTSSQGGRRGRNQETQYF. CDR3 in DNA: TGCACCAGCAGCCAAGGAGGTCGGAGGGGGCGGAACCAAGAGACCCAGTACTTC.

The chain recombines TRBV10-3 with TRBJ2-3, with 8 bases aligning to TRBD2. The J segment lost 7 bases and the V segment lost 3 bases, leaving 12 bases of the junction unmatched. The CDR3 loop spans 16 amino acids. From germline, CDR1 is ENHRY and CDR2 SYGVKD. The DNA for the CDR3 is TGTGCCATCAGTGATCGAGGAGCGGGAGAGGTGAATACGCAGTATTTT. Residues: CAISDRGAGEVNTQYF.

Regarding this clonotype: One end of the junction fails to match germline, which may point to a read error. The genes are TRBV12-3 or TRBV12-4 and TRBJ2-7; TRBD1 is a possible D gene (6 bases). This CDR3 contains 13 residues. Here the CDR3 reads CASSLAPVDRSSF. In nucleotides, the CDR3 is TGTGCCAGCAGTTTAGCGCCGGTGGACAGATCTTCCTTC.

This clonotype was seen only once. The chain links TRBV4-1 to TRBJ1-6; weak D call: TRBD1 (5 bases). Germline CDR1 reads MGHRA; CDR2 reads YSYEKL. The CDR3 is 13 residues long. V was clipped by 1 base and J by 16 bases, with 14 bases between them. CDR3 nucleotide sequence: TGCGCCAGCAGCCAAGCGGACACAGGCAGGCTCCACTTT. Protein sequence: CASSQADTGRLHF.